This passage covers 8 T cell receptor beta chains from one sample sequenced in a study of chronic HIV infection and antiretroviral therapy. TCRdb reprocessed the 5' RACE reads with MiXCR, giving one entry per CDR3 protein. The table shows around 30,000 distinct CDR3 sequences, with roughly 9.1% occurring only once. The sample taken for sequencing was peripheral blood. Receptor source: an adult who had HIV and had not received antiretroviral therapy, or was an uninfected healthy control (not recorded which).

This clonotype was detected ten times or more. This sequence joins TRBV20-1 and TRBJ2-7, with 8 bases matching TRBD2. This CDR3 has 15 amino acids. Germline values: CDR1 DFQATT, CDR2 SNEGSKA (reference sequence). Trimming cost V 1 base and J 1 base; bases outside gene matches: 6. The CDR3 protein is CSARALADGSYEQYF. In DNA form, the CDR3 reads TGCAGTGCTAGAGCACTAGCGGATGGGTCCTACGAGCAGTACTTC.

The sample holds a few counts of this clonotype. The DNA of the CDR3 is TGCGCCAGCAGCCAAGACGCCGGACAGGGGTCCGTCTACTACGAGCAGTACTTC. This codes for CASSQDAGQGSVYYEQYF. This chain links TRBV4-3 with TRBJ2-7; 9 bases are a match to TRBD1. Germline V gives CDR1 LGHNA, CDR2 YSLEER. V was clipped by 0 bases and J by 3 bases; unmatched bases: 12. The CDR3 has 18 residues.

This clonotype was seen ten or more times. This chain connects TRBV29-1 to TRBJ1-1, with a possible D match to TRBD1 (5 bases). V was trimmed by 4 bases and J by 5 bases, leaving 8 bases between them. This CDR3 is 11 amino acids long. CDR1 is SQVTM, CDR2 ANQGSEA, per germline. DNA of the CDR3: TGCAGCGTTGTGGGGGGGACTGAAGCTTTCTTT. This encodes CSVVGGTEAFF.

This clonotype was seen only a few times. As DNA, the CDR3 is TGTGCCAGCAGCTTAGATTGGAAGGGGGCGAGTGAAAAACTGTTTTTT. Its protein is CASSLDWKGASEKLFF. The V gene is TRBV11-2, the J gene TRBJ1-4, with 7 bases matching TRBD1. In germline, CDR1 is SGHAT, CDR2 FQNNGV. Trimming took 0 bases from V and 7 from J; bases not matched to a gene: 8. This CDR3 is 16 amino acids long.

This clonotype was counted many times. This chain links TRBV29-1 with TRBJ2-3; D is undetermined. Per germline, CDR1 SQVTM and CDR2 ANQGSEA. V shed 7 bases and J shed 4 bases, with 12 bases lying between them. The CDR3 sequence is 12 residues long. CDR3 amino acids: CSGGPVADTQYF. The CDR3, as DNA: TGCAGCGGCGGTCCGGTGGCAGATACGCAGTATTTT.

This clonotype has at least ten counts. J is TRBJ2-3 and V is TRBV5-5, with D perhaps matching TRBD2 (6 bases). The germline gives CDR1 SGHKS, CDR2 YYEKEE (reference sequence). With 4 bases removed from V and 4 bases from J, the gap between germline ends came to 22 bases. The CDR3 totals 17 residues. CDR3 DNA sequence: TGTGCCAGCAGCCTGGAGGGAGCGGCCTTCAGAGCAGATACGCAGTATTTT. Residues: CASSLEGAAFRADTQYF.

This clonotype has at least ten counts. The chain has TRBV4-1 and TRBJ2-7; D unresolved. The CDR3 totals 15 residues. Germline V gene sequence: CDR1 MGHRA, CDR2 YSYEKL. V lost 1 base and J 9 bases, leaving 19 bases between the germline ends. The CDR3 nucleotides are TGCGCCAGCAGCCAAGGGACGCTCGTTGGAAGGGTGCAGTACTTC. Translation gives CASSQGTLVGRVQYF.

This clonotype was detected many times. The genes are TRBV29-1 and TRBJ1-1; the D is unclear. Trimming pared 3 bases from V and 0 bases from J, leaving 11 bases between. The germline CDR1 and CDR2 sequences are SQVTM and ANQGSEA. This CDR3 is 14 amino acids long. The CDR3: CSVERKGMNTEAFF. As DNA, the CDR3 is TGCAGCGTTGAGCGGAAGGGTATGAACACTGAAGCTTTCTTT.